Listed here are 4 T cell receptor beta chains from one sample, sequenced in a study of lymphopenia after photon versus proton radiotherapy. Repertoires were generated with immunoSEQ multiplex PCR, while TCRdb's copy carries only in-frame clones and drops some. The data hold fewer than 65,000 clones, with approximately 86% observed a single time. The source was peripheral blood, collected from a patient treated with photon-based radiotherapy. These receptor sequences come from a man between 40 and 49 years old with gastric cancer.

V usage is TRBV9 and J usage is TRBJ2-1; a possible D gene is TRBD2 (5 bases). The CDR3 loop spans 13 amino acids. V was trimmed by 2 bases and J by 4 bases, leaving 7 bases between them. Germline V CDR1 and CDR2: SGDLS, YYNGEE. The CDR3 reads CASSVGDYNEQFF. CDR3 bases: TGTGCCAGCAGCGTCGGGGATTACAATGAGCAGTTCTTC.

The chain joins TRBV5-6 to TRBJ1-3; no definite D call. This CDR3 has 14 amino acids. Germline V CDR1 and CDR2: SGHDT, YYEEEE. Trimming took 0 bases from V and 4 from J, leaving 8 bases between them. In DNA form, the CDR3 reads TGTGCCAGCAGCTTGGGGGAGGCCGGAAACACCATATATTTT. This translates into CASSLGEAGNTIYF.

About this clone itself: The likely explanation is a read error, given a far larger clone one base away. The sample holds other DNA sequences that translate to the same CDR3. The genes are TRBV27 and TRBJ2-7, with TRBD2 identical over 10 bases. V gave up 2 bases and J gave up 6 bases; unmatched junction bases: 7. Per germline, CDR1 MNHEY and CDR2 SMNVEV (reference sequence). The CDR3 extends over 15 amino acids. CDR3 sequence reads: CASSLSGGAGGEQYF. The CDR3 nucleotides read TGTGCCAGCAGTTTAAGCGGGGGGGCGGGGGGCGAGCAGTACTTC.

There are a few counts of this clone. V is TRBV5-5 and J is TRBJ1-5, with a possible D match to TRBD1 (5 bases). The CDR3 length is 15 residues. V dropped 4 bases and J dropped 3 bases, with 14 bases sitting between them. Per the germline V gene, CDR1 is SGHKS and CDR2 is YYEKEE (reference sequence). The CDR3 reads CASSTQGVPNQPQHF. The CDR3 DNA follows: TGTGCCAGCAGCACCCAGGGTGTCCCCAATCAGCCCCAGCATTTT.